This TCR beta chain was documented in a study of tumor-infiltrating lymphocytes in primary liver carcinoma. Study as a whole: Patients of both sexes were 30 to 69 years old. Yields of productive TCRbeta reads ranged from roughly 3.5 to 7.13 million per sample and were similar across tissue types.

This clonotype was counted a few times. Antigen: not known. Co-extracted RNA and DNA came from around 18-30 mg of unsorted bulk tissue. The germline gives CDR1 SGHDN, CDR2 FVKESK. V lost 4 bases, J lost 0 bases, and 15 bases lay in between. CDR3 length: 17 residues. Regarding the study as a whole: Tumor region pairs showed greater overlap than either tumor-adjacent or tumor-blood pairs did. With p = 0.039, the top-250-clone fraction in tumors significantly exceeded that in blood.

Using a constant-region primer together with ProtoScript II reverse transcriptase, TCR beta cDNA was made from around 500 ng of total RNA. Construction of TCR beta libraries relied on three successive nested multiplex PCR rounds employing slightly modified ARM-PCR. The first two PCR rounds, around 11 cycles each, used TRBV1-TRBV30 forward primers and a C-beta reverse primer. TCRdb itself ran the multiplex PCR reads through MiXCR, one entry per CDR3 protein. The sample consists of approximately 92,000 distinct CDR3 sequences, just under 70% of them appearing once. The sample taken for sequencing was tumor-adjacent normal liver tissue. The chain joins TRBV14 to TRBJ2-2; D unresolved. The sequence came from a middle-aged man with primary liver carcinoma and hepatitis B virus infection. CDR3 sequence: CASSPSRRSSNTGELFF. The CDR3 DNA follows: TGTGCCAGCAGCCCTTCTCGGCGGTCTTCGAACACCGGGGAGCTGTTTTTT. Variable domain in full (rest from reference TRBV14 and TRBJ2-2): EAGVTQFPSHSVIEKGQTVTLRCDPISGHDNLYWYRRVMGKEIKFLLHFVKESKQDESGMPNNRFLAERTGGTYSTLKVQPAELEDSGVYFCASSPSRRSSNTGELFFGEGSRLTVL.